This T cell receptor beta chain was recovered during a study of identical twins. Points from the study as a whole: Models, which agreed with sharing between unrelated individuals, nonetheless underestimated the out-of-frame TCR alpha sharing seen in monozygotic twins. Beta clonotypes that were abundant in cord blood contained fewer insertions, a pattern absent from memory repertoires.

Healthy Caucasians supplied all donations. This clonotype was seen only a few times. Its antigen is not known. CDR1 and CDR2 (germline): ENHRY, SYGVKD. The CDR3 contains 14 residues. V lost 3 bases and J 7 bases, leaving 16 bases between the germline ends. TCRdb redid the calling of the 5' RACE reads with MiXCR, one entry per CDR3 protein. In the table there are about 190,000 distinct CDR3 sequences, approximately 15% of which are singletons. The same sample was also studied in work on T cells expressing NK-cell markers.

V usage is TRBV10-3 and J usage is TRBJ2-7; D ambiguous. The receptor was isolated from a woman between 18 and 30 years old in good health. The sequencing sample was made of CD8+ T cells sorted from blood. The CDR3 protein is CAISDPVSPWEQYF. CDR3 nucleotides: TGTGCCATCAGTGATCCGGTGTCTCCATGGGAGCAGTACTTC.